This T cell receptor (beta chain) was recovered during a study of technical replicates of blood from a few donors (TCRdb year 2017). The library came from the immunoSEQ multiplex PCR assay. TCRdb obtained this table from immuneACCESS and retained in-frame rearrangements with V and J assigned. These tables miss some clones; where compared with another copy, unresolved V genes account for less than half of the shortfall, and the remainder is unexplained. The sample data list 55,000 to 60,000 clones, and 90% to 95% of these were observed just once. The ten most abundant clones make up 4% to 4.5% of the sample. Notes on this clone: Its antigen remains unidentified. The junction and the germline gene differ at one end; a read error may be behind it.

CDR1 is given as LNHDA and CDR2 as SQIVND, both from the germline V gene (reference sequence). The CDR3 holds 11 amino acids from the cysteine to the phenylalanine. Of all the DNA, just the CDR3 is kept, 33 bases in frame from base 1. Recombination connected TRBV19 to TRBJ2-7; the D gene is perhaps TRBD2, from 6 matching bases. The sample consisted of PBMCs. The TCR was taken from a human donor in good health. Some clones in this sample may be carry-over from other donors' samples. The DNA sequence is TGTGCCAGTAGTATGACGGGAGTTCTTAGCTTC. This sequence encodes CASSMTGVLSF.